This record concerns one T cell receptor (beta chain) sequence. This sample stems from a study of blood T cell repertoires in COVID-19. This CDR3 is 14 amino acids long. Unmatched junction bases numbered 8, after V lost 6 bases and J lost 9 bases. CDR1 is SGHVS and CDR2 is FQNEAQ in the germline V gene. In the original analysis: The assay estimated nucleated cells by amplifying reference gene primers. Sequencing was performed with immunoSEQ multiplex PCR; in TCRdb, only in-frame clones are kept and a portion is missing. Clone size and V and J calls were adopted from that table, with D and trimming inferred from the DNA. The top ten hold about 17% of the sample, which has some 120,000 clones, just under 85% seen once.

The sequenced sample was peripheral blood. The chain employs TRBV7-8 and TRBJ1-4; 9 nucleotides agree with TRBD1. The clonotype was recovered from a woman in her forties or fifties with acute or convalescent COVID-19. The CDR3 sequence: CASSAGTGIKKLFF. CDR3 nucleotides: TGTGCCAGCAGTGCGGGGACAGGGATTAAAAAACTGTTTTTT.